This T cell receptor (beta chain) was recovered during a study of PD-1 blockade in classical Hodgkin lymphoma. Notes on the study in general: The study reported lower baseline TCR diversity in newly diagnosed patients than in healthy donors.

Germline CDR1 and CDR2: SEHNR and FQNEAQ (reference sequence). The CDR3 has 14 residues. Trimming at V came to 5 bases and at J to 7 bases, leaving 6 bases not matched to a gene. To note about this clone: Its antigen is not identified.

All patients experienced relapse after autologous stem cell transplantation, and brentuximab vedotin exposure was variable. Responses achieved at best were complete response, partial response or progressive disease. Clones were sequenced by immunoSEQ multiplex PCR, and TCRdb holds only the in-frame ones, with some missing. The table includes more than 25,000 clones, more than 65% detected once. The sequence derives from a human donor with classical Hodgkin lymphoma. The chain joins TRBV7-9 to TRBJ2-4; the match to TRBD1 covers 9 bases. Sequencing was performed on peripheral blood mononuclear cells (PBMCs), taken before the second cycle of nivolumab. The CDR3 sequence is CASSTTGGPNIQYF. The CDR3 DNA follows: TGTGCCAGCAGCACCACAGGGGGCCCTAACATTCAGTACTTC. Drawing the rest from reference TRBV7-9 and TRBJ2-4, the complete variable domain is DTGVSQNPRHKITKRGQNVTFRCDPISEHNRLYWYRQTLGQGPEFLTYFQNEAQLEKSRLLSDRFSAERPKGSFSTLEIQRTEQGDSAMYLCASSTTGGPNIQYFGAGTRLSVL.